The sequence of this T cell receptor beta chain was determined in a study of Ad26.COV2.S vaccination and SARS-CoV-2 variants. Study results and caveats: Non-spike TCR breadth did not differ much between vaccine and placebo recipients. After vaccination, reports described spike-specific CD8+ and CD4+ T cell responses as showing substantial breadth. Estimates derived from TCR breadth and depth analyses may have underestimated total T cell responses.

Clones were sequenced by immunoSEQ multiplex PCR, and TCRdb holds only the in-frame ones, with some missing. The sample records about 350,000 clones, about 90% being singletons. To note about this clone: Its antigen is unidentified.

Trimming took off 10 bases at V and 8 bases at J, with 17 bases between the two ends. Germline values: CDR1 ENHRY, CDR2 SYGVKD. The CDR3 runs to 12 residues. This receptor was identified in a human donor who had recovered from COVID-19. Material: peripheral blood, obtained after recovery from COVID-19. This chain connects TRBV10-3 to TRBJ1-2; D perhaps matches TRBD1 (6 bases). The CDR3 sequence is CASRQETMGYTF. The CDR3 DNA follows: TGTGCCAGCCGACAGGAAACTATGGGCTACACCTTC.